These 5 T cell receptor beta chains share one sample of origin, sequenced in a study of blood T cell repertoires in COVID-19. This table comes from immunoSEQ multiplex PCR, and its TCRdb copy is limited to in-frame clones, with some not included. The data contain some 210,000 clones, approximately 90% of them singletons. Sequencing was done on a sample of peripheral blood. These receptors all stem from a man between 60 and 75 years old with COVID-19, enrolled during active disease.

For the CDR3, the DNA is TGTGCCAGCAGCTTGGGGACAGGGGGGACTGAAGCTTTCTTT. It encodes CASSLGTGGTEAFF. The chain recombines TRBV5-4 with TRBJ1-1; 10 nucleotides line up with TRBD1. This CDR3 is built from 14 residues. CDR1 is SGHNT, CDR2 YYREEE, per germline (reference sequence). V shed 0 bases and J 5 bases; nucleotides not matched to a gene: 1.

This chain links TRBV4-2 with TRBJ1-6, with TRBD1 identical over 7 bases. The germline gives CDR1 LGHNA, CDR2 YNFKEQ. V dropped 0 bases and J dropped 7; count of bases not matched to a gene: 9. The CDR3 spans 17 residues. This chain's CDR3 is CASSQDPGAGGNSPLHF. The CDR3 DNA follows: TGTGCCAGCAGCCAAGACCCCGGGGCAGGGGGAAATTCACCCCTCCACTTT.

This sequence joins TRBV19 and TRBJ1-1, with D possibly matching TRBD1 (6 bases). The CDR3 loop spans 13 amino acids. Germline CDR1 reads LNHDA; CDR2 reads SQIVND (reference sequence). V lost 6 bases and J 4 bases, leaving 12 bases between the germline ends. This chain's CDR3 is CASRQGSFTEAFF. CDR3 DNA sequence: TGTGCCAGTAGACAGGGTTCATTCACTGAAGCTTTCTTT.

The rearrangement joins TRBV7-2 to TRBJ1-2; 7 nucleotides agree with TRBD1. Germline CDR1 and CDR2: SGHTA and FQGNSA. The CDR3 is made up of 16 amino acids. Unmatched junction bases numbered 10, after V lost 0 bases and J lost 6 bases. DNA of the CDR3: TGTGCCAGCAGCTTAGCCCGCACAGGGGTTGGGAATGGCTACACCTTC. Its translation: CASSLARTGVGNGYTF.

This clone was detected only once. This specimen includes other DNA sequences encoding the same CDR3. J is TRBJ2-7 and V is TRBV6-5; D may be TRBD1 (6 bases). Germline CDR1 and CDR2: MNHEY and SVGAGI. The CDR3 runs 12 residues. V lost 5 bases and J 3 bases, leaving 8 bases between the germline ends. This chain's CDR3 is CASSKQGYEQYF. In DNA form, the CDR3 reads TGTGCCAGCAGTAAACAGGGCTACGAGCAGTACTTC.